This T cell receptor beta chain originates from a study of T cell responses to AZD1222 COVID-19 vaccine (dated by TCRdb to about 2021). Context from the whole study: AZD1222 recipients whose second dose came at about 4 weeks and those whose second dose came at about 12 weeks were combined into one group, since spike-specific TCR depth and breadth did not differ between the two schedules. A total of 233 trial participants underwent TCR sequencing, of whom around 200 received two doses of AZD1222 and around 26 received two doses of the MenACWY control vaccine. Trial participants were enrolled by age into 18-55, 56-69 and 70-plus year subgroups, with approximately 160, 26 and 62 TCR-sequenced participants respectively. The paper's findings and limits, for the study overall: Nearly half of unique spike-specific TCRs reportedly recognized epitopes outside regions mutated in the B.1.351 and B.1.1.7 variants. Conclusions about previously exposed vaccinees are limited because only six or seven AZD1222 recipients were SARS-CoV-2 seropositive at baseline. Because no day 14 peak-response samples were available, the repertoires could be characterized only after the peak T cell response. Participants were mostly white British and included more females than males, and it was suggested by the authors that clonal diversity may have been underestimated. In the small 56-69-year group, the increase in depth fell short of significance, most likely because of low power. The vaccine-associated CD4 TCRs covered the entire spike protein, and the dominant responses fell in regions 160-218 and 743-854. Spike-specific TCR breadth and depth rose significantly after two AZD1222 doses compared with day 0 and with MenACWY recipients.

The CDR3 regions of human TCRbeta chains were subjected to immunosequencing. For the original study's pipeline: Repertoire TCRs were matched against a reference library of SARS-CoV-2-specific TCRs generated with the MIRA antigen-specificity platform. Breadth was defined as the fraction of unique TCRs that were SARS-CoV-2-associated. Depth was defined as the fraction of total T cells that were SARS-CoV-2-associated. Using the MIRA data, each spike-specific TCR was assigned both to the spike region to which the TCR was reactive and to a CD4 or CD8 class. Log10-transformed breadth and depth values were compared by one-way ANOVA with Sidak's multiple comparisons tests. In TCRdb, the immuneACCESS table is reduced to in-frame sequences with V and J assigned. These tables do not hold every clone; where another copy was compared, an unresolved V gene accounts for under half, and the others remain unexplained. That table supplies the V and J calls and clone size; D and trimming were determined from the DNA. This sample gives roughly 170,000 clones in total; around 93% of them show up just once. Under 2.5% of the sample is held by the ten biggest clonotypes.

About this clone itself: No antigen is known for it. No much larger clonotype is one base removed from it; base qualities were not supplied.

The time point label of this sample denotes: baseline before first vaccination. Samples from vaccinated people were obtained from the UK trials COV001 and COV002, which included a single-blind randomized controlled phase 2/3 trial of AZD1222 (ChAdOx1 nCoV-19) in healthy adults. For TCRbeta chain sequencing, PBMC samples from trial participants were taken at day 0 and at day 28 after the second dose. V lost 0 bases and J lost 0 bases, and the count of bases not matched to a germline gene is 14. For CDR1 and CDR2, the germline V gene lists MNHEY and SVGEGT. The CDR3 starts with the cysteine, ends with the phenylalanine, and has 20 residues. Kept here is only the CDR3 DNA, which spans 60 bases and is read in frame from base 1.

This specimen was peripheral blood, taken on day 0 of AZD1222 vaccination. The chain couples TRBV6-2 or TRBV6-3 to TRBJ2-1; a stretch of 7 junction bases matches TRBD2. This TCR was sampled from an adult in good health. The CDR3 here reads CASSYSFGGGGDSSYNEQFF. The sequence in DNA is TGTGCCAGCAGTTACTCGTTTGGGGGGGGAGGTGATAGCTCCTACAATGAGCAGTTCTTC.